These 9 T cell receptor beta chains share one sample of origin, sequenced in a study of CD8 T cells in ankylosing spondylitis. Findings of the study overall: The study identified a TCR beta motif of roughly eight highly homologous variants that appeared characteristic of ankylosing spondylitis blood.

The antigens for these receptors are not known. TCRdb re-analysed the 5' RACE reads in MiXCR, keeping a single row per CDR3 protein. The top ten hold 0.85% to 1.3% of the sample, which has about 440,000 distinct CDR3 sequences, roughly 18% seen once. The sequenced sample consisted of blood, either unsorted or a sorted T cell fraction (not recorded which). The source of these receptors is a male donor with ankylosing spondylitis.

The chain uses TRBV20-1 and TRBJ2-1, with D perhaps matching TRBD2 (5 bases). Trimming cost V 7 bases and J 7 bases, with 14 bases left between them. The germline gives CDR1 DFQATT, CDR2 SNEGSKA (reference sequence). The CDR3 is 12 residues long. The CDR3 DNA sequence: TGCAGTGTCCCGCGGACTTCAAATGAGCAGTTCTTC. The encoded protein is CSVPRTSNEQFF.

V gene TRBV28 combines with J gene TRBJ1-6; no reliable D call. The ends were cut back, 4 bases at V and 0 bases at J, with 7 bases in the middle. The length of the CDR3 is 15 residues. The V gene's germline CDR1 is MDHEN and CDR2 SYDVKM. Written as DNA, the CDR3 is TGTGCCAGCAGTTCCCAAAGCTCCTATAATTCACCCCTCCACTTT. Its protein is CASSSQSSYNSPLHF.

The chain recombines TRBV20-1 with TRBJ1-1; D is ambiguous. This CDR3 region has 13 residues. The V gene's germline CDR1 is DFQATT and CDR2 SNEGSKA (reference sequence). The V gene lost 6 bases and the J gene lost 1 base, with 12 bases spanning the gap. The CDR3 DNA reads TGCAGTGCCATCCGTCAGCCGAACACTGAAGCTTTCTTT. Translation: CSAIRQPNTEAFF.

The gene calls are TRBV20-1 and TRBJ2-5, with 9 bases that match TRBD2. The CDR3 sequence is 17 residues long. V trimming: 2 bases; J trimming: 0 bases; junction bases outside the gene matches: 10. The V gene's germline CDR1 is DFQATT and CDR2 SNEGSKA (reference sequence). The CDR3 is CSARPPRLAAYQETQYF. DNA for the CDR3: TGCAGTGCTAGACCTCCAAGACTAGCGGCCTACCAAGAGACCCAGTACTTC.

This chain links TRBV20-1 with TRBJ2-1, with 9 bases fitting TRBD2. The CDR3 has 16 amino acids. Germline V gene data show CDR1 as DFQATT and CDR2 as SNEGSKA (reference sequence). V was pared by 6 bases and J by 9 bases, with 18 bases of the junction left unmatched. CDR3 DNA sequence: TGCAGTGCCAGAAGAGCGGGAGGCGCGATTGGGGGTGAGCAGTTCTTC. This translates into CSARRAGGAIGGEQFF.

This clonotype was detected a few times. The rearrangement joins TRBV12-3 or TRBV12-4 to TRBJ1-2; D is undetermined. V lost 3 bases, J lost 0 bases, and 11 bases lay in between. This CDR3 is built from 15 residues. The CDR3 loop reads CASSFSAPPNYGYTF. CDR3 DNA: TGTGCCAGCAGTTTTAGCGCCCCTCCTAACTATGGCTACACCTTC.

This clonotype showed up just a few times. The gene calls are TRBV6-4 and TRBJ1-2; TRBD1 matches at 7 bases. V dropped 6 bases and J dropped 4; count of bases not matched to a gene: 8. This CDR3 has 14 residues. CDR1 and CDR2 (germline): MRHNA, SNTAGT. This CDR3 is CASRGTAMGYGYTF. The CDR3 DNA reads as TGTGCCAGCAGAGGGACAGCGATGGGCTATGGCTACACCTTC.

Turning to this clonotype: A single base separates this from a much larger clone, so it may be a read error. The chain employs TRBV9 and TRBJ2-2; D gene ambiguous. In germline, CDR1 is SGDLS, CDR2 YYNGEE. The CDR3 totals 11 residues. The ends were cut back, 3 bases at V and 6 bases at J, with 3 bases in the middle. In DNA form, the CDR3 reads TGTGCCAGCAGCGGGGCCGGGGAGCTGTTTTTT. Translating gives CASSGAGELFF.

J is TRBJ2-7 and V is TRBV2; no firm D call. Germline V gene data show CDR1 as SNHLY and CDR2 as FYNNEI. The CDR3 has 10 residues. V dropped 1 base and J dropped 10 bases, with 5 bases sitting between them. The chain's CDR3 is CASSEGPQYF. The CDR3, as DNA: TGTGCCAGCAGTGAAGGACCCCAGTACTTC.